A single sample gave rise to the 28 T cell receptor beta chains below, sequenced in a study of T cell responses to AZD1222 COVID-19 vaccine. Repertoires were generated with immunoSEQ multiplex PCR, while TCRdb's copy carries only in-frame clones and drops some. The sample holds 70,000 to 80,000 clones; 80% are singletons and the top ten take 45% to 50%. The sample consisted of peripheral blood, taken 28 days after the second AZD1222 dose. These receptors were collected from an adult who received the AZD1222 COVID-19 vaccine.

The rearrangement joins TRBV29-1 to TRBJ1-1; 8 positions match TRBD1. The CDR3 is 14 residues long. The V gene's germline CDR1 is SQVTM and CDR2 ANQGSEA. Losses at the gene ends were 5 bases for V and 4 bases for J; bases not matched to a gene: 9. In DNA form, the CDR3 reads TGCAGCGTTAATCCGACAGGGGATTCCACTGAAGCTTTCTTT. It specifies CSVNPTGDSTEAFF.

The chain links TRBV19 to TRBJ2-7; 9 nucleotides align to TRBD1. In germline, CDR1 is LNHDA, CDR2 SQIVND (reference sequence). With V trimmed by 6 bases and J by 3 bases, 6 bases remained unmatched. The CDR3 consists of 14 residues. CDR3 amino acids: CASSQQGAYYEQYF. Written as DNA, the CDR3 is TGTGCCAGTAGCCAACAGGGGGCCTACTACGAGCAGTACTTC.

This rearrangement joins TRBV10-1 to TRBJ2-5; D uncertain. Deletions cut 6 bases from V and 2 bases from J, with 16 bases between. The CDR3 spans 15 residues. The V gene's germline CDR1 is WNHNN and CDR2 SYGVQD (reference sequence). In DNA form, the CDR3 reads TGCGCCAGCAGGACGGGTCCAACAAAACAAGAGACCCAGTACTTC. As protein: CASRTGPTKQETQYF.

The sample holds many counts of this clone. The CDR3 nucleotides read TGTGCCAGCACCGATAGGGGTTCACCCCTCCACTTT. It translates to CASTDRGSPLHF. The V and J genes are TRBV3-1 (or the pseudogene TRBV3-2) and TRBJ1-6; D might be TRBD1 (5 bases). CDR3 length: 12 amino acids. CDR1 and CDR2 from the germline V gene are LGHDT and YNNKEL (reference sequence). Between the trimmed V and J ends, which lost 7 bases and 9 bases, there was a span of 10 bases.

The CDR3 protein is CASSPRLAGATDTQYF. As DNA, the CDR3 is TGTGCCAGTAGTCCCAGACTAGCGGGGGCCACAGATACGCAGTATTTT. The gene calls are TRBV19 and TRBJ2-3, with TRBD2 matching over 12 bases. The CDR3 runs 16 residues. CDR1 and CDR2 from the germline V gene are LNHDA and SQIVND (reference sequence). J was trimmed by 2 bases and V by 5 bases; bases with no gene match: 5.

V gene TRBV4-3 combines with J gene TRBJ2-7, with 7 bases that match TRBD2. The germline CDR1 and CDR2 sequences are LGHNA and YSLEER. V lost 1 base and J lost 4; bases outside the gene matches: 10. This CDR3 has 16 amino acids. This CDR3 reads CASSQVVGGREYEQYF. For the CDR3, the DNA is TGCGCCAGCAGCCAAGTGGTAGGCGGGAGAGAATACGAGCAGTACTTC.

The chain combines TRBV5-4 with TRBJ2-7; perhaps TRBD1 as D (6 bases). The CDR3 length is 13 residues. From germline, CDR1 is SGHNT and CDR2 YYREEE (reference sequence). V lost 5 bases and J 2 bases, leaving 11 bases between the germline ends. The CDR3 reads CASSGGQPYEQYF. In nucleotides, the CDR3 is TGTGCCAGCAGTGGAGGACAGCCCTACGAGCAGTACTTC.

As DNA, the CDR3 is TGTGCCAGTAGTACCGAGGGCGGGACCTCCTACAATGAGCAGTTCTTC. Amino acids: CASSTEGGTSYNEQFF. This chain links TRBV19 with TRBJ2-1; possible D gene TRBD2, 6 bases. V lost 4 bases to trimming and J lost 0 bases, with 13 bases between them. CDR1 and CDR2 (germline): LNHDA, SQIVND (reference sequence). This CDR3 contains 16 residues.

This clone was recorded once. One end of the junction varies from germline; a read error may be responsible. V gene TRBV7-7 combines with J gene TRBJ2-5; D perhaps matches TRBD2 (5 bases). CDR3 length: 15 residues. CDR1 SSHAT and CDR2 FNYEAQ come from the germline V gene (reference sequence). CDR3 DNA: TGTGCTAGCAGTCCGACCGGGGAGAACGGTGAGACCCAGTACTTC. It codes for CASSPTGENGETQYF.

The chain uses TRBV7-6 and TRBJ2-2; TRBD1 agrees at 7 bases. V lost 2 bases and J lost 4; bases outside the gene matches: 10. CDR1 and CDR2 (germline): SGHVS, FNYEAQ. The length of the CDR3 is 17 residues. The CDR3 is CASSLSEGQRGTGELFF. CDR3 DNA: TGTGCCAGCAGCTTATCAGAGGGACAGAGGGGCACCGGGGAGCTGTTTTTT.

The genes are TRBV6-1 and TRBJ2-1; no definite D call. The CDR3 is 12 residues long. Trimming stripped 0 bases from V and 8 bases from J, with 5 bases between. CDR1 MNHNS and CDR2 SASEGT come from the germline V gene. CDR3 loop: CASSEARYEQFF. CDR3 DNA sequence: TGTGCCAGCAGTGAAGCGAGGTATGAGCAGTTCTTC.

The chain links TRBV7-8 to TRBJ2-7, with a possible D match to TRBD2 (6 bases). The CDR3 runs to 13 residues. V lost 1 base to trimming and J lost 9 bases, with 13 bases between them. Germline loops: CDR1 SGHVS, CDR2 FQNEAQ. Here the CDR3 DNA reads TGTGCCAGCAGCTTAGATCGCGGGAACGGGCAGTACTTC. Translated: CASSLDRGNGQYF.

This clone was recorded a few times. In nucleotides, the CDR3 is TGTGCCAGCAGCTTAGGACTAGCGGGAGTTGCCGGGGAGCTGTTTTTT. Translated, it gives CASSLGLAGVAGELFF. V and J are TRBV7-9 and TRBJ2-2; 12 bases match TRBD2. The CDR3 loop spans 16 amino acids. Germline assignment: CDR1 SEHNR and CDR2 FQNEAQ (reference sequence). V gave up 1 base and J gave up 6 bases; unmatched junction bases: 3.

This chain's CDR3 is CASSSGQVATNEKLFF. The DNA for the CDR3 is TGTGCCAGCAGTTCCGGACAGGTTGCAACTAATGAAAAACTGTTTTTT. The V call is TRBV28, the J call TRBJ1-4, with 7 bases aligning to TRBD1. CDR3 length: 16 amino acids. Per germline, CDR1 MDHEN and CDR2 SYDVKM. Losses at the gene ends were 4 bases for V and 0 bases for J; bases not matched to a gene: 5.

This clone occurred a few times. This chain connects TRBV7-9 to TRBJ1-4, with D unresolved. The germline V gene encodes CDR1 SEHNR and CDR2 FQNEAQ (reference sequence). V lost 1 base and J lost 0, with 6 bases in between. This CDR3 has 15 residues. CDR3 loop: CASSLGQATNEKLFF. The CDR3 nucleotides read TGTGCCAGCAGCTTAGGACAAGCAACTAATGAAAAACTGTTTTTT.

This clone has only one observation. V is TRBV7-9 and J is TRBJ1-2; 9 bases fit TRBD1. Trimming at V came to 5 bases and at J to 5 bases, leaving 9 bases not matched to a gene. Germline CDR1 SEHNR, CDR2 FQNEAQ (reference sequence). The CDR3 has 15 residues. CDR3 bases: TGTGCCAGCAGCACTACAGGGGGCATGGGGTATGGCTACACCTTC. Protein sequence: CASSTTGGMGYGYTF.

V is TRBV5-4 and J is TRBJ2-7; D might be TRBD2 (5 bases). Germline assignment: CDR1 SGHNT and CDR2 YYREEE (reference sequence). The V and J ends lost 3 bases and 4 bases respectively, with 14 bases between them. CDR3 length equals 14 residues. CDR3 nucleotides: TGTGCCAGCAGCTCAACGGGGATGGATTACGAGCAGTACTTC. Translation: CASSSTGMDYEQYF.

The V gene is TRBV5-1, the J gene TRBJ2-2, with D unclear. V shed 4 bases and J shed 1 base, with 8 bases lying between them. From germline, CDR1 is SGHRS and CDR2 YFSETQ. The CDR3 totals 14 residues. CDR3 sequence reads: CASSDNLNTGELFF. The CDR3 DNA follows: TGCGCCAGCAGCGACAACCTGAACACCGGGGAGCTGTTTTTT.

V is TRBV3-1 (or the pseudogene TRBV3-2) and J is TRBJ1-4; D ambiguous. The CDR3 is 13 amino acids. Germline values: CDR1 LGHDT, CDR2 YNNKEL (reference sequence). V shed 4 bases and J shed 4 bases, with 7 bases lying between them. In DNA form, the CDR3 reads TGTGCCAGCAGCCGTGCGGGTAATGAAAAACTGTTTTTT. This sequence encodes CASSRAGNEKLFF.

The chain carries TRBV3-1 (or the pseudogene TRBV3-2) and TRBJ2-5; TRBD2 is a possible D gene (6 bases). Germline CDR1 reads LGHDT; CDR2 reads YNNKEL (reference sequence). The CDR3 is 14 residues long. Trimming cost V 4 bases and J 6 bases, with 15 bases left between them. Here the CDR3 reads CASSPQTSGQTQYF. CDR3 nucleotides: TGTGCCAGCAGCCCCCAGACTAGTGGCCAGACCCAGTACTTC.

The gene calls are TRBV5-6 and TRBJ2-7, with 14 bases matching TRBD2. From germline, CDR1 is SGHDT and CDR2 YYEEEE. This CDR3 is built from 16 residues. V dropped 4 bases and J dropped 7; count of bases not matched to a gene: 10. The CDR3 reads CASSRPGLAGVREQYF. The CDR3 region has the DNA TGTGCCAGCAGCCGCCCGGGACTAGCGGGAGTGAGGGAGCAGTACTTC. The full variable domain, rest sourced from reference TRBV5-6 and TRBJ2-7, is DAGVTQSPTHLIKTRGQQVTLRCSPKSGHDTVSWYQQALGQGPQFIFQYYEEEERQRGNFPDRFSGHQFPNYSSELNVNALLLGDSALYLCASSRPGLAGVREQYFGPGTRLTVT.

The rearrangement joins TRBV28 to TRBJ2-5, with a tentative D call TRBD2 (5 bases). CDR3 length equals 13 residues. Trimming took 9 bases from V and 2 from J, leaving 13 bases between them. Germline V gives CDR1 MDHEN, CDR2 SYDVKM. The CDR3 DNA reads as TGTGCCAGTTTTACGGGCGGGCAAGAGACCCAGTACTTC. Its translation: CASFTGGQETQYF.

This clone was observed a few times. This chain connects TRBV6-5 to TRBJ2-3, with 9 bases matching TRBD1. The length of the CDR3 is 15 residues. Germline-derived CDR1 and CDR2 are MNHEY and SVGAGI. V lost 2 bases, J lost 8 bases, and 8 bases stayed unmatched. CDR3 region: CASSYTGQGRATQYF. As DNA, the CDR3 is TGTGCCAGCAGTTACACCGGACAGGGGAGGGCTACGCAGTATTTT.

This clone was seen more than once but under ten times. The chain combines TRBV21-1 with TRBJ1-5. TRBV21-1 is annotated as a pseudogene. The CDR3 contains 15 residues. The CDR3 loop is CASSKHAGVSEPQHF. CDR3 nucleotide sequence: TGTGCCAGCAGCAAACATGCCGGGGTCTCTGAGCCCCAGCATTTT.

The genes are TRBV5-4 and TRBJ1-4, with 7 bases aligning to TRBD1. The V gene's germline CDR1 is SGHNT and CDR2 YYREEE (reference sequence). The CDR3 is made up of 13 amino acids. J lost 7 bases, V lost 4 bases, and 4 bases had no gene match. CDR3 nucleotide sequence: TGTGCCAGCAGCGCCGACAGGGTTGAAAAACTGTTTTTT. It specifies CASSADRVEKLFF.

DNA for the CDR3: TGCGCCAGCAGCCAAGATTACGGACTAGCGGGTGGGGGGCAGTTCTTC. Protein product: CASSQDYGLAGGGQFF. The rearrangement joins TRBV4-3 to TRBJ2-1; 11 bases match TRBD2. V shed 0 bases and J 12 bases; nucleotides not matched to a gene: 10. The CDR3 consists of 16 residues. From germline, CDR1 is LGHNA and CDR2 YSLEER.

This chain joins TRBV2 and TRBJ2-1, with 7 bases lining up with TRBD1. The germline V gene encodes CDR1 SNHLY and CDR2 FYNNEI. This CDR3 contains 12 residues. Trimming removed 6 bases from V and 7 bases from J; junction bases left unmatched: 3. CDR3 in DNA: TGTGCCAGCAGGATACAGGGGAATGAGCAGTTCTTC. This translates into CASRIQGNEQFF. The full variable domain, rest sourced from reference TRBV2 and TRBJ2-1, is EPEVTQTPSHQVTQMGQEVILRCVPISNHLYFYWYRQILGQKVEFLVSFYNNEISEKSEIFDDQFSVERPDGSNFTLKIRSTKLEDSAMYFCASRIQGNEQFFGPGTRLTVL.

The V and J genes are TRBV27 and TRBJ1-1; D possibly corresponds to TRBD1 (5 bases). The CDR3 is 13 residues long. Germline V gene sequence: CDR1 MNHEY, CDR2 SMNVEV (reference sequence). Trimming removed 8 bases at V and 1 base at J, with 11 bases between. The CDR3 DNA reads TGTGCCAGCCAGGGCTTTGGGAACACTGAAGCTTTCTTT. Its protein product is CASQGFGNTEAFF.